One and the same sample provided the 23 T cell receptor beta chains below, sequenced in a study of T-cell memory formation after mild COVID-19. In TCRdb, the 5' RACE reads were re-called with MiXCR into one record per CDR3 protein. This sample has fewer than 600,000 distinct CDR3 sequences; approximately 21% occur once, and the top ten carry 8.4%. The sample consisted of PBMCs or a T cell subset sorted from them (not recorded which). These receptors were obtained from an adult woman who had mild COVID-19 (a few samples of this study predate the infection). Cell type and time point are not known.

The CDR3 loop reads CASSYKGAQETQYF. CDR3 DNA sequence: TGTGCCAGCAGTTACAAGGGGGCCCAGGAGACCCAGTACTTC. The rearrangement joins TRBV6-6 to TRBJ2-5, with TRBD1 identical over 7 bases. The ends lost 2 bases at V and 5 bases at J; junction bases unmatched: 5. Germline V gives CDR1 MNHNY, CDR2 SVGAGI (reference sequence). The CDR3 is 14 residues long.

The CDR3 sequence: CASSLDSGFGELFF. The CDR3 region has the DNA TGTGCCAGCAGCTTGGATAGCGGGTTCGGGGAGCTGTTTTTT. The genes are TRBV7-2 and TRBJ2-2, with TRBD2 matching over 7 bases. The CDR3 has 14 residues. CDR1 is SGHTA, CDR2 FQGNSA, per germline. The junction had 5 bases not matched to a gene; V was cut back by 3 bases and J by 7 bases.

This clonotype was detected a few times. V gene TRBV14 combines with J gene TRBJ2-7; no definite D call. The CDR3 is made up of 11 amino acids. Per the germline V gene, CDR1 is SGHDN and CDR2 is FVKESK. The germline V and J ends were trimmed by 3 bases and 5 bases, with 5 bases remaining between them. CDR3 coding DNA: TGTGCCAGCAGCCAGAGCAACGAGCAGTACTTC. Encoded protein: CASSQSNEQYF.

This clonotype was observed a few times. The CDR3 nucleotides are TGTGCCAGCGGGGAGGGTGTTACTAGCACAGATACGCAGTATTTT. Amino acids: CASGEGVTSTDTQYF. The chain employs TRBV9 and TRBJ2-3; 7 nucleotides line up with TRBD2. Germline V gives CDR1 SGDLS, CDR2 YYNGEE. CDR3 length equals 15 residues. The J segment lost 0 bases and the V segment lost 7 bases, leaving 8 bases of the junction unmatched.

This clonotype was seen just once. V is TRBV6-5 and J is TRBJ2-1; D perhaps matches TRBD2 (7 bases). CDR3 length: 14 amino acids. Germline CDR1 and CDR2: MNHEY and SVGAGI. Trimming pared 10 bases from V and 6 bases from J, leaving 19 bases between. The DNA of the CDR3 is TGTGCCACCAAGGGAGGGGGAGCGGCCAATGAGCAGTTCTTC. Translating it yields CATKGGGAANEQFF.

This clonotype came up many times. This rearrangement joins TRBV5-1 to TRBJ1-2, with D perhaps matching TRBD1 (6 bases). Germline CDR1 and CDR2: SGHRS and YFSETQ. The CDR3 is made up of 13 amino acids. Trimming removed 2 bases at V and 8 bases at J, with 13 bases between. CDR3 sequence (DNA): TGCGCCAGCAGCTTTGGACAGTTGGAGGGCTACACCTTC. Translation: CASSFGQLEGYTF. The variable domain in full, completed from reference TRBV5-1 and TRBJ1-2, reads KAGVTQTPRYLIKTRGQQVTLSCSPISGHRSVSWYQQTPGQGLQFLFEYFSETQRNKGNFPGRFSGRQFSNSRSEMNVSTLELGDSALYLCASSFGQLEGYTFGSGTRLTVV.

CDR3 loop: CASSSSTQETQYF. CDR3 nucleotides: TGTGCCAGCAGTTCGAGCACCCAAGAGACCCAGTACTTC. The V call is TRBV6-5, the J call TRBJ2-5, with D hard to call. The CDR3 spans 13 residues. The germline V gene encodes CDR1 MNHEY and CDR2 SVGAGI. Deletions cut 4 bases from V and 1 base from J, with 7 bases between.

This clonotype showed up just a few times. In DNA form, the CDR3 reads TGTGCCAGCAGCCAAAACATGAGGGATGGAAACACCATATATTTT. Amino acid sequence: CASSQNMRDGNTIYF. This chain connects TRBV4-2 to TRBJ1-3; unclear D gene. The ends were cut back, 2 bases at V and 3 bases at J, with 11 bases in the middle. This CDR3 contains 15 residues. Germline V lookup: CDR1 LGHNA, CDR2 YNFKEQ.

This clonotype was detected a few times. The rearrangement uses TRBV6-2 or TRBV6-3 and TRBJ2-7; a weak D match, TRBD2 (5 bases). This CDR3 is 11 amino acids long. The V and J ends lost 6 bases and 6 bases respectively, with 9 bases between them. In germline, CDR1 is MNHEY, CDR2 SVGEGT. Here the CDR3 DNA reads TGTGCCAGCAGCATTGGGAGCGAGCAGTACTTC. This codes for CASSIGSEQYF.

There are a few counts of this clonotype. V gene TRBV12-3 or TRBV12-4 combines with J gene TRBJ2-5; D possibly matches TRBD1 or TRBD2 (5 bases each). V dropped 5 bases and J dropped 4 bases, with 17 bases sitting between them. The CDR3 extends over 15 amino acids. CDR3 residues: CASSPVGVIGETQYF. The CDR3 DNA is TGTGCCAGCAGTCCGGTGGGGGTCATAGGAGAGACCCAGTACTTC.

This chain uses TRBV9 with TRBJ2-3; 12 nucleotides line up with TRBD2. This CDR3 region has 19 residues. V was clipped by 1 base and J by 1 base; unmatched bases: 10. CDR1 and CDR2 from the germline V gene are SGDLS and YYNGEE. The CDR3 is CASSVIPGLAGQGTDTQYF. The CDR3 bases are TGTGCCAGCAGCGTAATACCGGGACTAGCGGGCCAAGGCACAGATACGCAGTATTTT.

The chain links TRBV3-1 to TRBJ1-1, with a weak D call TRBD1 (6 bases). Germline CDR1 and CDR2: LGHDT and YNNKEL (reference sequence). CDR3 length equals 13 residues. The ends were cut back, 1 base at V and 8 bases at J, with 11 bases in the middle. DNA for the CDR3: TGTGCCAGCAGCCAAGTCCTCACAGGGGAAGCTTTCTTT. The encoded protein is CASSQVLTGEAFF.

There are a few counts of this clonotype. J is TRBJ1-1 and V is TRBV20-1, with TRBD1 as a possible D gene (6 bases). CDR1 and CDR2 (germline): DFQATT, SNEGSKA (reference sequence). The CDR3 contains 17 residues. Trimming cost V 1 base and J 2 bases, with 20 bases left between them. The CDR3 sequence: CSARAWGQGRTNTEAFF. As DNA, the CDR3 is TGCAGTGCTAGAGCCTGGGGCCAGGGGAGGACTAACACTGAAGCTTTCTTT.

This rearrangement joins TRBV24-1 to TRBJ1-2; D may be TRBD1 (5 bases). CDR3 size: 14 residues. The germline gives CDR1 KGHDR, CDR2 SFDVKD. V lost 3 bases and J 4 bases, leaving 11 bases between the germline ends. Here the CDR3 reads CATSDHTGPYGYTF. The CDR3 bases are TGTGCCACCAGTGATCATACAGGTCCCTATGGCTACACCTTC.

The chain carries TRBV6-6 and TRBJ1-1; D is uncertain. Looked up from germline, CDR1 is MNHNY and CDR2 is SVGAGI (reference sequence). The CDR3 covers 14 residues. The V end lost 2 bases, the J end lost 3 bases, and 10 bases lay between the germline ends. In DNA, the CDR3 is TGTGCCAGCAGTTACGGCCAGCAGCACACTGAAGCTTTCTTT. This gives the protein CASSYGQQHTEAFF.

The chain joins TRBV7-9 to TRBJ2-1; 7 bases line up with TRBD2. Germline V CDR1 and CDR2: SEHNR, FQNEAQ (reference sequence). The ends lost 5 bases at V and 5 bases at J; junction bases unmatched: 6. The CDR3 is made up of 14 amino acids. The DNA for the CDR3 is TGTGCCAGCAGCCGGGGGGTTTTGAACAATGAGCAGTTCTTC. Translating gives CASSRGVLNNEQFF.

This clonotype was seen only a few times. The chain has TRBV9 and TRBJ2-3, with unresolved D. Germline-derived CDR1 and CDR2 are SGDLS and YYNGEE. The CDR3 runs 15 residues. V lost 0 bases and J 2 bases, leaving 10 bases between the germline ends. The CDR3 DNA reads TGTGCCAGCAGCGTAGGATCTAGAAACACAGATACGCAGTATTTT. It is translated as CASSVGSRNTDTQYF.

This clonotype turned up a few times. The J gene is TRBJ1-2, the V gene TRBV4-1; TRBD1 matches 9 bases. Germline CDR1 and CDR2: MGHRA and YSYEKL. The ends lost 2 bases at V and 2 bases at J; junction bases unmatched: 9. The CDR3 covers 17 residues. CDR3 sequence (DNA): TGCGCCAGCAGCCAAAGGGCCTGGGGACAGGGAAACTATGGCTACACCTTC. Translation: CASSQRAWGQGNYGYTF.

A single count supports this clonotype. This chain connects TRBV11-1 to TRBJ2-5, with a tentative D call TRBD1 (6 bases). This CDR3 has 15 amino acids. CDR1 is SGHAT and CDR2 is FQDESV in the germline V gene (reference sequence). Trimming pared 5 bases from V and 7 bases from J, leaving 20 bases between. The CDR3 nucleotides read TGTGCCAGCAGCCCGACGGGACACCCTTTGGGGACCCAGTACTTC. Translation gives CASSPTGHPLGTQYF.

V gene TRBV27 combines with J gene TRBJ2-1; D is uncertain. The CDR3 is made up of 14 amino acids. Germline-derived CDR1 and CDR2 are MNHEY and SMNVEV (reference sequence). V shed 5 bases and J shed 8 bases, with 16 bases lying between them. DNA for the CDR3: TGTGCCAGCAGTCCGGCCGAAGGGTTCTATGAGCAGTTCTTC. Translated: CASSPAEGFYEQFF.

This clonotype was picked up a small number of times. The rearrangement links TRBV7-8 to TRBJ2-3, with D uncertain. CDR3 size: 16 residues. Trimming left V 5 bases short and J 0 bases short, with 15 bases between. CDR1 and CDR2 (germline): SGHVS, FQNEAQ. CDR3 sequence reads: CASSRPINPSTDTQYF. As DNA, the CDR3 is TGTGCCAGCAGCCGACCGATTAATCCTAGCACAGATACGCAGTATTTT.

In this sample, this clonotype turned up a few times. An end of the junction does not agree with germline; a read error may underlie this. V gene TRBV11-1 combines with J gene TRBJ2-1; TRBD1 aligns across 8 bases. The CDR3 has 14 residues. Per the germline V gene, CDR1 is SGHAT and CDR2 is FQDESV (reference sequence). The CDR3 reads CASSQGARYSEQFF. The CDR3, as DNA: TGTGCCAGCAGCCAGGGGGCGAGGTACAGTGAGCAGTTCTTC.

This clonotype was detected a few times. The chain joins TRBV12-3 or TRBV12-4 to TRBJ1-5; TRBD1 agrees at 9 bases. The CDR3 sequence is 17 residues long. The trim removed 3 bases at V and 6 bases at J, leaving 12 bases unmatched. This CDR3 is CASSFVYGTGTRQPQHF. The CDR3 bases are TGTGCCAGCAGTTTCGTTTATGGGACAGGGACTCGTCAGCCCCAGCATTTT.